These 19 T cell receptor beta chains were sequenced from one sample in a study of CD8+ T cells in alopecia areata. Sample treatment: oral pan-JAK inhibitor, 5-10 mg twice daily. Reverse transcribed after extraction, RNA yielded cDNA as the sequencing template. Generated by immunoSEQ multiplex PCR, the TCRdb table keeps only in-frame clones and is missing some. The sample gives 120,000 or so clones, 61% of which show up once; more than 5.5% is in the top ten. The sample in question was CD4+ T cells sorted from blood, obtained at week 4, from a patient treated with tofacitinib. These receptors were taken from a human donor with alopecia areata.

For this clone: Other DNA sequences in the sample encode the same CDR3. The V call is TRBV29-1, the J call TRBJ2-3; D gene ambiguous. CDR3 length: 11 amino acids. Deletions cut 4 bases from V and 6 bases from J, with 8 bases between. The germline V gene encodes CDR1 SQVTM and CDR2 ANQGSEA. This chain's CDR3 is CSVGPGDTQYF. In DNA, the CDR3 is TGCAGCGTTGGTCCCGGGGATACGCAGTATTTT.

This chain joins TRBV30 and TRBJ2-6, with D unclear. Germline assignment: CDR1 GTSNPN and CDR2 SVGIG (reference sequence). V was cut by 5 bases and J by 0 bases, with 20 bases left in between. The CDR3 spans 18 residues. The CDR3 sequence is CAWDPTGVVGSGANVLTF. CDR3 coding DNA: TGTGCCTGGGACCCGACGGGCGTCGTAGGCTCTGGGGCCAACGTCCTGACTTTC.

The chain joins TRBV18 to TRBJ1-5; TRBD1 might be the D (5 bases). The CDR3 sequence is 14 residues long. V was trimmed by 3 bases and J by 6 bases, leaving 12 bases between them. Germline CDR1 is KGHSH and CDR2 is LQKENI. In nucleotides, the CDR3 is TGTGCCAGCTCACCTCCGGGACGGTCTCAGCCCCAGCATTTT. As protein: CASSPPGRSQPQHF.

This clone was counted between two and nine times. The CDR3 spells CASSLNGETQYF. The CDR3 bases are TGTGCCAGCAGCCTTAACGGAGAGACCCAGTACTTC. V and J are TRBV27 and TRBJ2-5; no reliable D call. Germline V gene sequence: CDR1 MNHEY, CDR2 SMNVEV (reference sequence). The CDR3 is made up of 12 amino acids. V was clipped by 6 bases and J by 4 bases, with 9 bases between them.

Comment on this clone: At one boundary the junction diverges from the germline segment, which might be a read error. The chain carries TRBV23-1 and TRBJ1-4; D remains ambiguous. Being an ORF, TRBV23-1 has a function that is uncertain. The CDR3 totals 11 residues. CDR3 bases: TGCGCCAGCAGTCAATCGGGAGCCTCCGGATTT. Its protein product is CASSQSGASGF.

The chain combines TRBV30 with TRBJ2-7; D not resolved. CDR3 length equals 12 residues. V was shortened by 0 bases and J by 4 bases, with 7 bases between the two germline ends. CDR1 is GTSNPN, CDR2 SVGIG, per germline (reference sequence). CDR3: CAWSVPRYEQYF. In nucleotides, the CDR3 is TGTGCCTGGAGTGTACCTAGGTACGAGCAGTACTTC.

This chain links TRBV7-8 with TRBJ1-6; TRBD1 is a possible D gene (5 bases). Trimming left V 4 bases short and J 5 bases short, with 18 bases between. The germline gives CDR1 SGHVS, CDR2 FQNEAQ. The CDR3 runs to 17 residues. CDR3 residues: CASSSGGVQGNNSPLHF. For the CDR3, the DNA is TGTGCCAGCAGCTCCGGGGGGGTGCAGGGTAATAATTCACCCCTCCACTTT.

The rearrangement links TRBV9 to TRBJ1-2; maybe TRBD1 (6 bases). Trimming stripped 0 bases from V and 3 bases from J, with 12 bases between. CDR3 length: 15 residues. Per the germline V gene, CDR1 is SGDLS and CDR2 is YYNGEE. The chain's CDR3 is CASSVGDRFYYGYTF. The CDR3 DNA reads TGTGCCAGCAGCGTAGGTGACAGGTTCTACTATGGCTACACCTTC.

This rearrangement joins TRBV5-1 to TRBJ1-2; D not certain. The V end was cut by 0 bases, the J end by 5 bases, with 11 bases between. The V gene's germline CDR1 is SGHRS and CDR2 YFSETQ. CDR3 length: 14 residues. CDR3 loop: CASSLVRHGYGYTF. CDR3 in DNA: TGCGCCAGCAGCTTGGTTAGGCATGGATATGGCTACACCTTC.

The chain links TRBV4-1 to TRBJ1-2, with 8 bases matching TRBD1. The CDR3 length is 15 residues. With 0 bases clipped from V and 2 bases from J, the junction kept 2 bases outside the gene matches. The germline V gene has CDR1 MGHRA and CDR2 YSYEKL. The chain's CDR3 is CASSQETGANYGYTF. CDR3 nucleotide sequence: TGCGCCAGCAGCCAAGAGACAGGGGCCAACTATGGCTACACCTTC.

This chain uses TRBV29-1 with TRBJ2-1, with 7 bases matching TRBD2. CDR1 and CDR2 from the germline V gene are SQVTM and ANQGSEA. CDR3 size: 13 residues. The V and J ends lost 7 bases and 7 bases, in that order; junction bases with no gene match: 10. The CDR3 region has the DNA TGCAGCGGCCAACTAGCGAAGGGTAATGAGCAGTTCTTC. Its protein is CSGQLAKGNEQFF.

J is TRBJ2-1 and V is TRBV10-3; tentative D call: TRBD2 (5 bases). Germline CDR1 ENHRY, CDR2 SYGVKD. The V end was cut by 7 bases, the J end by 11 bases, with 18 bases between. This CDR3 contains 13 residues. In DNA form, the CDR3 reads TGTGCCATCACCGAATTCAGCGGAGCCCAGCAGTTCTTC. Its translation: CAITEFSGAQQFF.

The rearrangement links TRBV4-1 to TRBJ2-7, with 11 bases lining up with TRBD1. The germline V gene encodes CDR1 MGHRA and CDR2 YSYEKL. The CDR3 has 16 residues. After removal of 4 bases from V and 6 bases from J, the junction contained 11 bases not matched to a gene. The CDR3 reads CASSRDGQGALGEQYF. The CDR3 DNA is TGCGCCAGCAGCCGTGATGGACAGGGGGCTTTGGGCGAGCAGTACTTC.

This clone was seen more than once but under ten times. The V and J genes are TRBV7-9 and TRBJ2-5, with 12 bases identical to TRBD1. V lost 4 bases to trimming and J lost 9 bases; unmatched junction nucleotides: 6. CDR1 and CDR2 from the germline V gene are SEHNR and FQNEAQ (reference sequence). CDR3 size: 14 residues. Here the CDR3 reads CASSSPGQGASQYF. The DNA of the CDR3 is TGTGCCAGCAGCTCGCCGGGACAGGGGGCGTCCCAGTACTTC.

This clone was detected a few times. V is TRBV2 and J is TRBJ2-2, with D possibly TRBD2 on 7 matching bases. The V end was cut by 3 bases, the J end by 8 bases, with 13 bases between. Germline-derived CDR1 and CDR2 are SNHLY and FYNNEI. This CDR3 has 14 amino acids. The CDR3 region is CASSETRGLGELFF. The DNA of the CDR3 is TGTGCCAGCAGTGAGACGCGGGGGCTTGGGGAGCTGTTTTTT.

The V gene is TRBV30, the J gene TRBJ2-2; D gene ambiguous. V was pared by 4 bases and J by 1 base, with 10 bases between. Germline CDR1 GTSNPN, CDR2 SVGIG (reference sequence). The CDR3 is 14 amino acids. The CDR3 sequence is CAWNMGQNTGELFF. In nucleotides, the CDR3 is TGTGCCTGGAACATGGGCCAGAACACCGGGGAGCTGTTTTTT.

V usage is TRBV6-4 and J usage is TRBJ1-2, with a weak D call TRBD1 (6 bases). Germline CDR1 MRHNA, CDR2 SNTAGT. The CDR3 has 15 residues. V lost 0 bases and J 4 bases, leaving 12 bases between the germline ends. This CDR3 reads CASSDSGGEFYGYTF. In nucleotides, the CDR3 is TGTGCCAGCAGTGACTCTGGGGGCGAGTTCTATGGCTACACCTTC.

This chain links TRBV6-5 with TRBJ2-1; 13 nucleotides align to TRBD2. The J segment lost 9 bases and the V segment lost 5 bases, leaving 7 bases of the junction unmatched. The germline V gene encodes CDR1 MNHEY and CDR2 SVGAGI. The CDR3 consists of 15 residues. This CDR3 reads CASSRTSGSVGEQFF. The CDR3, as DNA: TGTGCCAGCAGTCGGACTAGCGGGAGTGTGGGTGAGCAGTTCTTC.

The chain links TRBV30 to TRBJ2-4; 7 bases are a match to TRBD1. The junction had 7 bases not matched to a gene; V was cut back by 5 bases and J by 9 bases. Per the germline V gene, CDR1 is GTSNPN and CDR2 is SVGIG (reference sequence). The CDR3 extends over 12 amino acids. In nucleotides, the CDR3 is TGTGCCTGGGAGACAGGGACGCGCATTCAGTACTTC. The encoded protein is CAWETGTRIQYF.